The entry below gives a single T cell receptor (beta chain) sequence along with its context. Its antigen is currently unknown. The CDR3 sequence is 15 residues long. V was pared by 6 bases and J by 5 bases, with 17 bases between. Germline assignment: CDR1 MNHEY and CDR2 SVGAGI. With 60 Vbeta and 13 Jbeta primers, the PCR was carried out. Repertoires were generated with immunoSEQ multiplex PCR, while TCRdb's copy carries only in-frame clones and drops some. Among 180,000 or so clones listed, roughly four fifths were seen once. Each of the donors was a healthy bone marrow donor. The data stem from a study of cytomegalovirus exposure and HLA in healthy donors. Study-wide points: Accurate predictions that matched the HLA-A and HLA-B alleles of most subjects were reportedly made from TCR beta sequences.

The sample comprised PBMCs. The rearrangement joins TRBV6-5 to TRBJ2-1, with TRBD2 as a possible D gene (6 bases). This receptor was obtained from a female donor in good health and CMV-seronegative. The DNA of the CDR3 is TGTGCCAGCAGAAGGGGCGGGGTAGGGGACAATGAGCAGTTCTTC. It codes for CASRRGGVGDNEQFF.